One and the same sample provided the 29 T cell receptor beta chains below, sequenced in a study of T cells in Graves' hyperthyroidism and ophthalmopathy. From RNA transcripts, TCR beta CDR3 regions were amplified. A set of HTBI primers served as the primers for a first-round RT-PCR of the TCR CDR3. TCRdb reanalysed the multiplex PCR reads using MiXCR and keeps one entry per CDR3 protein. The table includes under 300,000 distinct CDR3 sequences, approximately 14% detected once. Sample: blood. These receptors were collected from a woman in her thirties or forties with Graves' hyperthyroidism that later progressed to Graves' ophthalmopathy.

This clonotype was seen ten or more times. In DNA, the CDR3 is TGTGCCAGTAGTATGCCCGCCGGGTTACCCGGGGAGCTGTTTTTT. It specifies CASSMPAGLPGELFF. This sequence joins TRBV19 and TRBJ2-2, with no clear D. This CDR3 region has 15 residues. V lost 3 bases and J lost 6, with 14 bases in between. CDR1 is LNHDA and CDR2 is SQIVND in the germline V gene (reference sequence). The full variable domain, its missing parts supplied by reference TRBV19 and TRBJ2-2, is DGGITQSPKYLFRKEGQNVTLSCEQNLNHDAMYWYRQDPGQGLRLIYYSQIVNDFQKGDIAEGYSVSREKKESFPLTVTSAQKNPTAFYLCASSMPAGLPGELFFGEGSRLTVL.

The CDR3 nucleotides read TGTGCCAGCAGCGGACAGGTGGATAATTCACCCCTCCACTTT. Translating it yields CASSGQVDNSPLHF. This chain uses TRBV9 with TRBJ1-6; D is possibly TRBD1 (6 bases). Trimming shortened V by 3 bases and J by 5 bases, and 9 bases separated the two germline ends. This CDR3 is built from 14 residues. The V gene's germline CDR1 is SGDLS and CDR2 YYNGEE.

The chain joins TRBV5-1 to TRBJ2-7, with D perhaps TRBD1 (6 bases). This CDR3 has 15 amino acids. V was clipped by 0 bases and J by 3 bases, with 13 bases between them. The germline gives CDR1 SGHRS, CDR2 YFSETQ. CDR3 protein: CASSLGGGSGYEQYF. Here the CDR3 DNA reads TGCGCCAGCAGCTTGGGAGGGGGTTCAGGCTACGAGCAGTACTTC.

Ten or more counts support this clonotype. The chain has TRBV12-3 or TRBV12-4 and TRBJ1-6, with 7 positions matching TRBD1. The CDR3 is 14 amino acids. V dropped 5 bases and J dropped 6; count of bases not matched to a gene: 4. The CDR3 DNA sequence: TGTGCCAGCAGTCTGACAGGGAGTAATTCACCCCTCCACTTT. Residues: CASSLTGSNSPLHF.

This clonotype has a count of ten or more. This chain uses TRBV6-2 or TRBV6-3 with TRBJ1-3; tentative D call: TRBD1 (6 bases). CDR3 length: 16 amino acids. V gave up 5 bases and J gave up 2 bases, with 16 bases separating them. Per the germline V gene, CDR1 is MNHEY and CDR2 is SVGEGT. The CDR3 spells CASSRGTKGTGNTIYF. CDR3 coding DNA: TGTGCCAGCAGTCGCGGGACAAAAGGAACTGGAAACACCATATATTTT.

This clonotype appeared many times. CDR3 amino acids: CASSSGQGYDNEQFF. The DNA for the CDR3 is TGTGCCAGCAGCTCGGGACAGGGGTACGACAATGAGCAGTTCTTC. The chain carries TRBV7-9 and TRBJ2-1, with 10 nucleotides matching TRBD1. The CDR3 is 15 amino acids. V was clipped by 4 bases and J by 5 bases; unmatched bases: 5. Germline values: CDR1 SEHNR, CDR2 FQNEAQ (reference sequence).

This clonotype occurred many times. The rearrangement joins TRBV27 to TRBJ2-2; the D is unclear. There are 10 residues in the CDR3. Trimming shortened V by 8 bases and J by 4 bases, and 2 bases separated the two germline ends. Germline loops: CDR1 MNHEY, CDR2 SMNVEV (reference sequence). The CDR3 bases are TGTGCCAGCGGCACCGGGGAGCTGTTTTTT. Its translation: CASGTGELFF.

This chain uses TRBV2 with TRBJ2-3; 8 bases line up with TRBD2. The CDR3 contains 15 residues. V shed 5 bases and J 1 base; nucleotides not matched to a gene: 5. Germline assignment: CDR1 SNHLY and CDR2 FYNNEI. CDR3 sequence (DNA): TGTGCCAGCAGTCAGACTAGCGTACGCACAGATACGCAGTATTTT. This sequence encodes CASSQTSVRTDTQYF. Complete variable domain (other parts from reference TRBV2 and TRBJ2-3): EPEVTQTPSHQVTQMGQEVILRCVPISNHLYFYWYRQILGQKVEFLVSFYNNEISEKSEIFDDQFSVERPDGSNFTLKIRSTKLEDSAMYFCASSQTSVRTDTQYFGPGTRLTVL.

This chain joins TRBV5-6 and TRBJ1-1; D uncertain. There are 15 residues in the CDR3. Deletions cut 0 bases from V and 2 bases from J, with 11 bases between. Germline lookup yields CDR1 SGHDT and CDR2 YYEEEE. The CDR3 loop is CASSLGQTRNTEAFF. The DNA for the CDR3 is TGTGCCAGCAGCTTGGGTCAGACCCGAAACACTGAAGCTTTCTTT.

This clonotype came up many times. The DNA of the CDR3 is TGTGCCAGCTCACCACAATGGGACAGGTTGGGTCAGCCCCAGCATTTT. Protein sequence: CASSPQWDRLGQPQHF. The rearrangement joins TRBV18 to TRBJ1-5, with TRBD1 matching over 8 bases. The germline gives CDR1 KGHSH, CDR2 LQKENI. V dropped 1 base and J dropped 6; count of bases not matched to a gene: 8. The CDR3 has 16 residues.

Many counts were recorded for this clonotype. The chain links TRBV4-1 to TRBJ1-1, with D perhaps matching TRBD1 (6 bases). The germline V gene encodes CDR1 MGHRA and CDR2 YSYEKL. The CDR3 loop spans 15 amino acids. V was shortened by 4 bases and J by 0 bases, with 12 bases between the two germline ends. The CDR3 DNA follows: TGCGCCAGCAGCCCGTCGACAGGTATGAACACTGAAGCTTTCTTT. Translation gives CASSPSTGMNTEAFF.

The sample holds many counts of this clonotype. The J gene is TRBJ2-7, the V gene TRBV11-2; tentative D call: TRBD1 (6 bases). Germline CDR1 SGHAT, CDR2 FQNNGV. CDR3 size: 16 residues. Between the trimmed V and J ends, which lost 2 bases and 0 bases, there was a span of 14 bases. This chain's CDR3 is CASSLMSGHGSYEQYF. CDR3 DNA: TGTGCCAGCAGCTTAATGTCGGGACACGGCTCCTACGAGCAGTACTTC. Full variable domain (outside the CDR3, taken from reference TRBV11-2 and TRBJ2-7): EAGVAQSPRYKIIEKRQSVAFWCNPISGHATLYWYQQILGQGPKLLIQFQNNGVVDDSQLPKDRFSAERLKGVDSTLKIQPAKLEDSAVYLCASSLMSGHGSYEQYFGPGTRLTVT.

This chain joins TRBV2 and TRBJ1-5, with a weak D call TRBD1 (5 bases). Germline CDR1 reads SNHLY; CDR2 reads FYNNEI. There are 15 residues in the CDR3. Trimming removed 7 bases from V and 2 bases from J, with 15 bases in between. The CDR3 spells CASTRQSTGNQPQHF. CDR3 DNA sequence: TGTGCCAGCACCCGACAGTCCACCGGCAATCAGCCCCAGCATTTT. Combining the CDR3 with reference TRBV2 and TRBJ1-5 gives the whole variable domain EPEVTQTPSHQVTQMGQEVILRCVPISNHLYFYWYRQILGQKVEFLVSFYNNEISEKSEIFDDQFSVERPDGSNFTLKIRSTKLEDSAMYFCASTRQSTGNQPQHFGDGTRLSIL.

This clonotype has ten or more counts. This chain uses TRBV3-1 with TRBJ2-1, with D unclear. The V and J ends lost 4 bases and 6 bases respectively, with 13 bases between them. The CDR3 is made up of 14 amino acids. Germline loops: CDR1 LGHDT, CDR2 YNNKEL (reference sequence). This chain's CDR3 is CASSRRGGANEQFF. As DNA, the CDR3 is TGTGCCAGCAGCCGGCGAGGCGGTGCCAATGAGCAGTTCTTC.

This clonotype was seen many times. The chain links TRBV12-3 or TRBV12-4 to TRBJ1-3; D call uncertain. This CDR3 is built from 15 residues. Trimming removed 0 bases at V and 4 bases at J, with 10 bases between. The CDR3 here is CASSLAPLRGNTIYF. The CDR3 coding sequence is TGTGCCAGCAGTTTAGCCCCTCTCAGGGGAAACACCATATATTTT.

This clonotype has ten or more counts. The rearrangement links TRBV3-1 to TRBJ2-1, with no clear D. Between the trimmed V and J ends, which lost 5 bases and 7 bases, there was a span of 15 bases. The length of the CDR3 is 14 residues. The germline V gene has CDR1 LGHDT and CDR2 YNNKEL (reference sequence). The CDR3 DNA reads TGTGCCAGCAGCGACGTTAACGGGTGGAATGAGCAGTTCTTC. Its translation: CASSDVNGWNEQFF.

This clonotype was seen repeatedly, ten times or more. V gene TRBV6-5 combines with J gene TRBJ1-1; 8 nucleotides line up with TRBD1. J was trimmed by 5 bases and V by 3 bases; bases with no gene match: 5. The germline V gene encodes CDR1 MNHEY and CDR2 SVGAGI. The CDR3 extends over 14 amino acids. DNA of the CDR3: TGTGCCAGCAGTTATAGTCAGGGGGCTACTGAAGCTTTCTTT. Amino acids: CASSYSQGATEAFF.

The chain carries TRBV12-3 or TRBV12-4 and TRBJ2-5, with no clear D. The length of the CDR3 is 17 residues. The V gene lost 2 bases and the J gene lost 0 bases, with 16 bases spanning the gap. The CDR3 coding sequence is TGTGCCAGCAGTTTATATAGCAGCCTCCCGTACCAAGAGACCCAGTACTTC. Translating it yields CASSLYSSLPYQETQYF.

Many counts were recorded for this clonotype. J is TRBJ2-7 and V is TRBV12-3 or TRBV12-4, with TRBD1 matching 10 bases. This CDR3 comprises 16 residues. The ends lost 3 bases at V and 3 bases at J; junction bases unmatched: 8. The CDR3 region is CASSLGTGAVHYEQYF. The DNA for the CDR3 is TGTGCCAGCAGTTTGGGGACAGGGGCAGTCCACTACGAGCAGTACTTC.

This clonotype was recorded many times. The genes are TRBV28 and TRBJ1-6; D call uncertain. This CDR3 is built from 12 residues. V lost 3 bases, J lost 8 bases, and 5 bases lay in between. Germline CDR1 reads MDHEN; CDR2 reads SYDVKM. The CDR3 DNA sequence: TGTGCCAGCAGTTTCTACGATTCACCCCTCCACTTT. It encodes CASSFYDSPLHF.

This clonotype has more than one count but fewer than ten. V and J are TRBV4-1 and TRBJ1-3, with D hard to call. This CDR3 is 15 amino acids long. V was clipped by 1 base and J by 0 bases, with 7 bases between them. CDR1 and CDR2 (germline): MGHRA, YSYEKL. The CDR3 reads CASSQVLFSGNTIYF. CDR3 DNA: TGCGCCAGCAGCCAAGTCCTGTTCTCTGGAAACACCATATATTTT.

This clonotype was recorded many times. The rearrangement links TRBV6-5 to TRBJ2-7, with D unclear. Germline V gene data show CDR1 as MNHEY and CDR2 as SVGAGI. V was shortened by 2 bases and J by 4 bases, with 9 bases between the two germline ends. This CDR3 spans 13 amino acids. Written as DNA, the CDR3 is TGTGCCAGCAGTTACCTGGCAGGTTACGAGCAGTACTTC. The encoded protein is CASSYLAGYEQYF.

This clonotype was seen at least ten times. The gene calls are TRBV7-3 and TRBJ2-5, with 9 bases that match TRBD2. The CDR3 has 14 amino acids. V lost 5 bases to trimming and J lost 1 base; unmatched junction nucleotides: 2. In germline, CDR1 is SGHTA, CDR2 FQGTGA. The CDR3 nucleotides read TGTGCCAGCAGCGTGACTAGCGGCCAAGAGACCCAGTACTTC. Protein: CASSVTSGQETQYF.

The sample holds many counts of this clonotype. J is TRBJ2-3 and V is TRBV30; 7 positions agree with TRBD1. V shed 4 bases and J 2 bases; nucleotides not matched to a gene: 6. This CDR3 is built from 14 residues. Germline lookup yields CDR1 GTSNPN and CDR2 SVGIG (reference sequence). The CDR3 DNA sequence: TGTGCCTGGAACCGACAGGGAATCACAGATACGCAGTATTTT. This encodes CAWNRQGITDTQYF.

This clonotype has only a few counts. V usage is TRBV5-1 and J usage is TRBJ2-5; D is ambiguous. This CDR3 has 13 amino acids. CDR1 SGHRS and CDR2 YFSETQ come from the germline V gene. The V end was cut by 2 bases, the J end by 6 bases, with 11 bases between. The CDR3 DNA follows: TGCGCCAGCAGCTTAATCGAGGCCCAGACCCAGTACTTC. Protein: CASSLIEAQTQYF.

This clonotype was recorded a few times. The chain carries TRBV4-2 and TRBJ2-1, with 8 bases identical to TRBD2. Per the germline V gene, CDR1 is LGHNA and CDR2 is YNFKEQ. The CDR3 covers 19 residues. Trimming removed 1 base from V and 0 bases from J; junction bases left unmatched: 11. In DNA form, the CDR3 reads TGTGCCAGCAGCCAAGTGGCCAGCGGGAGTGTTTTCTCCTACAATGAGCAGTTCTTC. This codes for CASSQVASGSVFSYNEQFF.

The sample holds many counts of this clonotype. This CDR3 is CASSQVGSGSNEQFF. The DNA for the CDR3 is TGTGCCAGCAGCCAAGTCGGTAGCGGGAGCAATGAGCAGTTCTTC. The chain uses TRBV3-1 and TRBJ2-1; 9 bases are a match to TRBD2. Germline loops: CDR1 LGHDT, CDR2 YNNKEL (reference sequence). This CDR3 has 15 residues. V dropped 1 base and J dropped 6; count of bases not matched to a gene: 4.

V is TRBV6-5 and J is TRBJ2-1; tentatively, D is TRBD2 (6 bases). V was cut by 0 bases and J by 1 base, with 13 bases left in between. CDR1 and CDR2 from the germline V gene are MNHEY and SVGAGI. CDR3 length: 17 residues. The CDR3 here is CASSYSTGRVSYNEQFF. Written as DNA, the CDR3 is TGTGCCAGCAGTTACTCTACCGGGAGAGTATCCTACAATGAGCAGTTCTTC.

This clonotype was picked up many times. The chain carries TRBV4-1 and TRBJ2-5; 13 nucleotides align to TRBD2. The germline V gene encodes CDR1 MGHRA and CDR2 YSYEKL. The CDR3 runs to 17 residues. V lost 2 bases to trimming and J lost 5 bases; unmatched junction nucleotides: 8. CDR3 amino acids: CASSQKGLAGPGETQYF. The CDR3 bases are TGCGCCAGCAGCCAAAAGGGACTAGCGGGACCGGGGGAGACCCAGTACTTC.